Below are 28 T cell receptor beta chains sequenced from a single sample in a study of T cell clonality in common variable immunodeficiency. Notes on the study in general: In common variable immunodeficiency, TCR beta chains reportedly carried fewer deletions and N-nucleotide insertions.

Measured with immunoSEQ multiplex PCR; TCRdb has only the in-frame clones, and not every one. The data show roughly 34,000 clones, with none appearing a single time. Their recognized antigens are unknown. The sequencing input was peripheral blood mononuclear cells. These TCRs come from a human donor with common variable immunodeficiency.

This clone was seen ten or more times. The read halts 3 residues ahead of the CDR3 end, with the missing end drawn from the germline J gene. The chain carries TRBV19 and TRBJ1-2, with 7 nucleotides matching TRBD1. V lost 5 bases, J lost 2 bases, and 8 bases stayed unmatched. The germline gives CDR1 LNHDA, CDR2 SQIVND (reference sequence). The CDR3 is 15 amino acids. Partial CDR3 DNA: TGTGCCAGTAGTTCGCGGACAGGACTCAACTATGGC. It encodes CASSSRTGLNYG. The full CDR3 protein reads CASSSRTGLNYGYTF.

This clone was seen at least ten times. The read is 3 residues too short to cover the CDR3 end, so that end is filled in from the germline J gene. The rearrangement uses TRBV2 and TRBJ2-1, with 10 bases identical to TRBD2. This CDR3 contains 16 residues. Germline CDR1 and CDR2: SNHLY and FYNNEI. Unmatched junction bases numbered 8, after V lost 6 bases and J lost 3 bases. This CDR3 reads CASRASGSSIYNEQFF. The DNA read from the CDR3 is TGTGCCAGCAGGGCTAGCGGGAGTTCCATCTACAATGAG. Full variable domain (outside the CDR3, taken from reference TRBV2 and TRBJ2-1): EPEVTQTPSHQVTQMGQEVILRCVPISNHLYFYWYRQILGQKVEFLVSFYNNEISEKSEIFDDQFSVERPDGSNFTLKIRSTKLEDSAMYFCASRASGSSIYNEQFFGPGTRLTVL.

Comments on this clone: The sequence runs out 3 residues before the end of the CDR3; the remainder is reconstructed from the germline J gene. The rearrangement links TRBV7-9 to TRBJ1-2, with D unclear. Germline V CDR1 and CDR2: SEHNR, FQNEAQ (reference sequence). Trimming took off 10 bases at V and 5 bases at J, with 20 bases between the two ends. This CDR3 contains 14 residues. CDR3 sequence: CAIAPKGGEYGYTF. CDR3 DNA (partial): TGTGCCATCGCGCCGAAGGGCGGGGAGTATGGC.

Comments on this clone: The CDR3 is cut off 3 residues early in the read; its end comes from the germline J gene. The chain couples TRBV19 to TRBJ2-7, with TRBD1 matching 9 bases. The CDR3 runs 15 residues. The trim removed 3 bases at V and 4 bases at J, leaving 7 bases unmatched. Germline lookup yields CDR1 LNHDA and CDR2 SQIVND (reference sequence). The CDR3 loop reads CASSMGTGYAYEQYF. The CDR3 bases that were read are TGTGCCAGTAGTATGGGGACAGGGTATGCATACGAG.

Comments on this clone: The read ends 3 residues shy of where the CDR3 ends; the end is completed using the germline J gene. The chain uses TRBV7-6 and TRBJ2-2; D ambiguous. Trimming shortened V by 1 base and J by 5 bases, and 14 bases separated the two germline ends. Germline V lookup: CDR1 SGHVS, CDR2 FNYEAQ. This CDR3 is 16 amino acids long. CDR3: CASSLGHRVYTGELFF. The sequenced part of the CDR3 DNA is TGTGCCAGCAGCTTAGGGCATAGGGTTTATACCGGGGAG.

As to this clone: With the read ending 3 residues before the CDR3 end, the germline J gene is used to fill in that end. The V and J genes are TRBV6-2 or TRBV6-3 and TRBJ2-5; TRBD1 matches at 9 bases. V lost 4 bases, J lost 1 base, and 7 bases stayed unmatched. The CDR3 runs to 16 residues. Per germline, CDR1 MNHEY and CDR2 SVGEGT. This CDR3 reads CASSFELDRGQETQYF. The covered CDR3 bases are TGTGCCAGCAGTTTCGAACTGGACAGGGGCCAAGAGACC.

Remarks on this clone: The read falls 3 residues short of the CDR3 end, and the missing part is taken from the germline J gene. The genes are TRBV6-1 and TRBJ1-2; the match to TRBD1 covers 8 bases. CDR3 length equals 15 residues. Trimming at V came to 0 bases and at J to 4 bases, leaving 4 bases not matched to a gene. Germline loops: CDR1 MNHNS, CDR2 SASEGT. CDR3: CASSEAYTGGYGYTF. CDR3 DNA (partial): TGTGCCAGCAGTGAAGCCTATACAGGGGGCTATGGC.

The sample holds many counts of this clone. This CDR3 is CASSTGTSGADTQYF. The covered CDR3 bases are TGTGCCAGCAGCACAGGGACTAGCGGGGCAGATACG. This chain links TRBV7-9 with TRBJ2-3, with TRBD2 identical over 13 bases. With the read ending 3 residues before the CDR3 end, the germline J gene is used to fill in that end. The CDR3 length is 15 residues. The germline gives CDR1 SEHNR, CDR2 FQNEAQ (reference sequence). V lost 5 bases to trimming and J lost 4 bases; unmatched junction nucleotides: 3. Drawing the rest from reference TRBV7-9 and TRBJ2-3, the complete variable domain is DTGVSQNPRHKITKRGQNVTFRCDPISEHNRLYWYRQTLGQGPEFLTYFQNEAQLEKSRLLSDRFSAERPKGSFSTLEIQRTEQGDSAMYLCASSTGTSGADTQYFGPGTRLTVL.

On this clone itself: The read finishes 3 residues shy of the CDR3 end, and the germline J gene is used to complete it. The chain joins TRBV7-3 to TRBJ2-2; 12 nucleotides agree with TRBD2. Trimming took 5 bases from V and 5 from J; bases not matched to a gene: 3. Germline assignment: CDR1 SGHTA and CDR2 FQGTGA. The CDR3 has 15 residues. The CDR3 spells CASSPTSGGTGELFF. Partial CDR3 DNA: TGTGCCAGCAGCCCCACTAGCGGGGGGACCGGGGAG. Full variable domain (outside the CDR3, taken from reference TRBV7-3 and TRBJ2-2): GAGVSQTPSNKVTEKGKYVELRCDPISGHTALYWYRQSLGQGPEFLIYFQGTGAADDSGLPNDRFFAVRPEGSVSTLKIQRTERGDSAVYLCASSPTSGGTGELFFGEGSRLTVL.

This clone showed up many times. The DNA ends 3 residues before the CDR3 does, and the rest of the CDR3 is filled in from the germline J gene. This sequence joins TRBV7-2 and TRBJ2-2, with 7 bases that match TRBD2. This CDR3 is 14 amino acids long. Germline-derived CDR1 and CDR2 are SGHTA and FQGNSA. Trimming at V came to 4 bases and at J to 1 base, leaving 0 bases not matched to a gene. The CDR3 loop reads CASSSSGNTGELFF. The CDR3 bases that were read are TGTGCCAGCAGCTCTAGCGGGAACACCGGGGAG.

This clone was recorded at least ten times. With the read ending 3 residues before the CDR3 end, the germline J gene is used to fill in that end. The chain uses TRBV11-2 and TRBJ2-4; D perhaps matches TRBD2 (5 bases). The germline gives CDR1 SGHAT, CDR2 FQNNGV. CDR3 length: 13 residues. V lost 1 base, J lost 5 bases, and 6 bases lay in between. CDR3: CASSLGTQNIQYF. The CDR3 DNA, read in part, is TGTGCCAGCAGCTTAGGGACTCAAAACATT.

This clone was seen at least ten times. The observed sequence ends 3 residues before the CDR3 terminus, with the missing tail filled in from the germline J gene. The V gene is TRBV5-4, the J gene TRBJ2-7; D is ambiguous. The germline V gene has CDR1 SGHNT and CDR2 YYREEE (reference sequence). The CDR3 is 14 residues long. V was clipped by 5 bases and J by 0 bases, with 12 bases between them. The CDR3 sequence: CASSPDSSSYEQYF. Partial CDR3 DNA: TGTGCCAGCAGTCCCGATTCCAGCTCCTACGAG.

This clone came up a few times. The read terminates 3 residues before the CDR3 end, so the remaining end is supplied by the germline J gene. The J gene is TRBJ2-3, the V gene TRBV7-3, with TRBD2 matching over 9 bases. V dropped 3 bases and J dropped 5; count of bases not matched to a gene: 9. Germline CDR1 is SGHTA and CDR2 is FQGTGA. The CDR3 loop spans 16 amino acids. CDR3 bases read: TGTGCCAGCAGCTTCTCAGGACTAGCGCCTTTAGATACG. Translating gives CASSFSGLAPLDT. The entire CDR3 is CASSFSGLAPLDTQYF. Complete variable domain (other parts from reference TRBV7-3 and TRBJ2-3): GAGVSQTPSNKVTEKGKYVELRCDPISGHTALYWYRQSLGQGPEFLIYFQGTGAADDSGLPNDRFFAVRPEGSVSTLKIQRTERGDSAVYLCASSFSGLAPLDTQYFGPGTRLTVL.

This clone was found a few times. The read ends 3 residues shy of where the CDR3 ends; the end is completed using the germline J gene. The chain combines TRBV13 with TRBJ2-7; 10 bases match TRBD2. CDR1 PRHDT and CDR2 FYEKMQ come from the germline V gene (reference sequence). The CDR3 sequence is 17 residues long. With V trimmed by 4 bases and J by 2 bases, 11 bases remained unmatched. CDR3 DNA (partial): TGTGCCAGCAGCTCCCCTAAGACTAGCGGGCGCCCCTACGAG. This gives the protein CASSSPKTSGRPYE. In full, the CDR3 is CASSSPKTSGRPYEQYF.

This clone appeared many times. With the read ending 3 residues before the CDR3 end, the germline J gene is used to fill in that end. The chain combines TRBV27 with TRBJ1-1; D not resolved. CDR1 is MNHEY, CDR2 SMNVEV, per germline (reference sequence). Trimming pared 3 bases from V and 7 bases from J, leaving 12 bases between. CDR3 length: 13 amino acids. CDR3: CASSFGVWDEAFF. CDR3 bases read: TGTGCCAGCAGTTTCGGGGTTTGGGATGAA.

Partial CDR3 DNA: TGTGCCAGCACCGACCCAGGGGTGGCTCAGCCC. Translating gives CASTDPGVAQP. The complete CDR3 protein is CASTDPGVAQPQHF. This rearrangement joins TRBV6-2 or TRBV6-3 to TRBJ1-5; the D gene is possibly TRBD1 (6 bases). The read ends 3 residues shy of where the CDR3 ends; the end is completed using the germline J gene. This CDR3 comprises 14 residues. Trimming pared 7 bases from V and 6 bases from J, leaving 16 bases between. In germline, CDR1 is MNHEY, CDR2 SVGEGT.

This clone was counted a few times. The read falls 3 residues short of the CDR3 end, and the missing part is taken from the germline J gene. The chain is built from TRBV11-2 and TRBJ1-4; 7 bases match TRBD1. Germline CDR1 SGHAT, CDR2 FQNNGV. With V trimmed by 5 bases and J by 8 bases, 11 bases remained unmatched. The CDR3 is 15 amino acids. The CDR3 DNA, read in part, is TGTGCCAGCAGCCAGGGGGGAATCGGCCGGGAAAAA. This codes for CASSQGGIGREK. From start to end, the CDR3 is CASSQGGIGREKLFF.

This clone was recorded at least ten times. CDR3 sequence: CASSLSEGQTEAFF. The sequenced part of the CDR3 DNA is TGTGCCAGCAGCCTCAGTGAGGGGCAGACTGAA. The chain couples TRBV7-6 to TRBJ1-1; a weak D match, TRBD1 (5 bases). The missing CDR3 end, 3 residues past where the read stops, is filled in from the germline J gene. V was clipped by 5 bases and J by 5 bases, with 15 bases between them. CDR3 length equals 14 residues. The germline gives CDR1 SGHVS, CDR2 FNYEAQ. Variable domain in full (rest from reference TRBV7-6 and TRBJ1-1): GAGVSQSPRYKVTKRGQDVALRCDPISGHVSLYWYRQALGQGPEFLTYFNYEAQQDKSGLPNDRFSAERPEGSISTLTIQRTEQRDSAMYRCASSLSEGQTEAFFGQGTRLTVV.

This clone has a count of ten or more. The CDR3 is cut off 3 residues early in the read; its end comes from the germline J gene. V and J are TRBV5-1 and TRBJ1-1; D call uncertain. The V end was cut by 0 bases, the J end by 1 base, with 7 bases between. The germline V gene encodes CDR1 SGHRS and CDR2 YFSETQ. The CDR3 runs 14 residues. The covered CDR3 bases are TGCGCCAGCAGCTTGGAATCGGGGAACACTGAA. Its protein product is CASSLESGNTE. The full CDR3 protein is CASSLESGNTEAFF.

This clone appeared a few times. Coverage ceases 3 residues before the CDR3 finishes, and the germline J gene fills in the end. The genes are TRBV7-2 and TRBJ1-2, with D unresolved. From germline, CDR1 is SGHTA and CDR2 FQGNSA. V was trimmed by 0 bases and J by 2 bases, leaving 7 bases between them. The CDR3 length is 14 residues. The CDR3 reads CASSLAPQNYGYTF. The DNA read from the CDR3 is TGTGCCAGCAGCTTAGCGCCCCAGAACTATGGC.

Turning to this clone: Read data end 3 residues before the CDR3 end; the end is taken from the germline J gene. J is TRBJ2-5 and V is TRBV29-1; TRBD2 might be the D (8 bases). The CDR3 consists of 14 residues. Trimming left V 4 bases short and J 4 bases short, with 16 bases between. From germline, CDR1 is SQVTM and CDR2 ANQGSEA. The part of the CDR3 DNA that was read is TGCAGCGTTGTGTTAGCGGGGACAGCAGAGACC. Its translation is CSVVLAGTAET. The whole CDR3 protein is CSVVLAGTAETQYF. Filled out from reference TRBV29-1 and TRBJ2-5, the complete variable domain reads SAVISQKPSRDICQRGTSLTIQCQVDSQVTMMFWYRQQPGQSLTLIATANQGSEATYESGFVIDKFPISRPNLTFSTLTVSNMSPEDSSIYLCSVVLAGTAETQYFGPGTRLLVL.

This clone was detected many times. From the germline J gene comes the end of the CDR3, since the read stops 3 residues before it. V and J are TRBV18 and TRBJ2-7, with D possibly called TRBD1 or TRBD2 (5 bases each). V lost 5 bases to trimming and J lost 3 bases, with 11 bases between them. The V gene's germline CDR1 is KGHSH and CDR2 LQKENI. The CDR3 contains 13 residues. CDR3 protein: CASSGGQVYEQYF. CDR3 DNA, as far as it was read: TGTGCCAGCTCAGGAGGACAAGTCTACGAG.

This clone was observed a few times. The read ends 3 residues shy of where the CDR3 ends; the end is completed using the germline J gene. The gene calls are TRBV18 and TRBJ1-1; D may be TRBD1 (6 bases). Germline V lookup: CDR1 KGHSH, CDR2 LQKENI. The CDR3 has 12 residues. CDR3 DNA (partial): TGTGCCAGCTCACCCGGGAGGGGGGAA. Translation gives CASSPGRGE. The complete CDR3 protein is CASSPGRGEAFF.

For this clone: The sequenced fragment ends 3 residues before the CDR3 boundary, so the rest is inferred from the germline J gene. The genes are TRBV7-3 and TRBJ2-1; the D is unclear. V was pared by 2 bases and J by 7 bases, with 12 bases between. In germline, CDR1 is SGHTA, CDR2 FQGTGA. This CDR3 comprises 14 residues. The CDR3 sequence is CASSLWSHTNEQFF. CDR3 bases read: TGTGCCAGCAGCTTATGGTCTCACACAAATGAG.

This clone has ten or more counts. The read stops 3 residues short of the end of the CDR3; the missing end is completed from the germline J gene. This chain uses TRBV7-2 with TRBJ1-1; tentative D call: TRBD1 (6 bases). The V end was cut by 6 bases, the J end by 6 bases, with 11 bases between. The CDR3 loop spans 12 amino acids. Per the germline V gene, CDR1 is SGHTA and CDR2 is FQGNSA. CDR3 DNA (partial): TGTGCCAGCAGGCCGGACAGAGCTGAA. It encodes CASRPDRAE. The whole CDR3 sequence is CASRPDRAEAFF.

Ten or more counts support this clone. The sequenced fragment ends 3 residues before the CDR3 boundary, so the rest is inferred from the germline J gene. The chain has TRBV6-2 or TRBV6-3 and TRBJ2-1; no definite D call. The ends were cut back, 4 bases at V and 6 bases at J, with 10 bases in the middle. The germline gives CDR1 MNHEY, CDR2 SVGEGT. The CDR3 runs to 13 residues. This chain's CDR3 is CASSFSIPNEQFF. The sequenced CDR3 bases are TGTGCCAGCAGTTTTAGTATTCCCAATGAG.

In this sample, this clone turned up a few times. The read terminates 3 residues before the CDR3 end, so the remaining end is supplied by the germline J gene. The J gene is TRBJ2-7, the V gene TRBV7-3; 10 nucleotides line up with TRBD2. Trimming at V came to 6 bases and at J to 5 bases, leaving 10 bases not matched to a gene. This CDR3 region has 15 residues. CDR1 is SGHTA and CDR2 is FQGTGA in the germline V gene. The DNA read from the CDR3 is TGTGCCAGCAGTAGCTCTAGCGGGAGTTTCGACGAG. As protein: CASSSSSGSFDE. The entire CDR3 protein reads CASSSSSGSFDEQYF.

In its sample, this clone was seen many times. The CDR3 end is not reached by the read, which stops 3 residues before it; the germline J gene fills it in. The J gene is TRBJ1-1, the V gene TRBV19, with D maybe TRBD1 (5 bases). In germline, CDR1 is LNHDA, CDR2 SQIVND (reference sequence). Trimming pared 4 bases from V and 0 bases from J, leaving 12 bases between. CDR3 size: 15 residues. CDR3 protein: CASSKGKQMNTEAFF. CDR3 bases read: TGTGCCAGTAGTAAGGGGAAACAGATGAACACTGAA.